A single sample gave rise to the 16 T cell receptor beta chains below, sequenced in a study of cytomegalovirus exposure and HLA in healthy donors (dated by TCRdb to about 2017). Receptors were amplified or captured by the immunoSEQ multiplex PCR assay. For the multiplex PCR, a mixture combining 60 forward primers for TCR Vbeta segments and 13 reverse primers for TCR Jbeta segments was used. Sourced from immuneACCESS, this table was stored by TCRdb with only in-frame sequences that have V and J called. A share of the clones is absent; for the studies checked, an unresolved V gene accounts for under half, and the remainder has no known explanation. The sample contains some 150,000 clones, 82% of them found a single time. The top ten clones comprise roughly 3.4% of the sample. The sample was PBMCs. The origin of the receptors is a male donor in good health and CMV-seronegative.

This clone has a single count. This chain connects TRBV6-5 to TRBJ1-1; possibly TRBD1 for D (6 bases). CDR3 length: 14 amino acids. The V gene lost 7 bases and the J gene lost 3 bases, with 15 bases spanning the gap. The V gene's germline CDR1 is MNHEY and CDR2 SVGAGI. The CDR3, as DNA: TGTGCCAGCATAGGGGGGGCCGTGGACACTGAAGCTTTCTTT. This gives the protein CASIGGAVDTEAFF.

V usage is TRBV6-5 and J usage is TRBJ1-1; 9 bases agree with TRBD1. The CDR3 loop spans 15 amino acids. Germline loops: CDR1 MNHEY, CDR2 SVGAGI. After removal of 6 bases from V and 6 bases from J, the junction contained 11 bases not matched to a gene. The CDR3 sequence: CASSGATGGASEAFF. CDR3 nucleotides: TGTGCCAGCAGCGGGGCGACAGGGGGTGCGTCTGAAGCTTTCTTT.

This clone was seen only once. J is TRBJ1-1 and V is TRBV7-3; D perhaps matches TRBD1 (5 bases). Germline V CDR1 and CDR2: SGHTA, FQGTGA. This CDR3 contains 14 residues. V lost 3 bases and J lost 3, with 11 bases in between. The CDR3 DNA follows: TGTGCCAGCAGCTTGACGGGGGTGGACACTGAAGCTTTCTTT. It translates to CASSLTGVDTEAFF.

With respect to this clone: Germline and junction disagree at one end, which may indicate a read error. The chain employs TRBV7-9 and TRBJ2-2, with 11 bases fitting TRBD2. Germline lookup yields CDR1 SEHNR and CDR2 FQNEAQ (reference sequence). This CDR3 is built from 18 residues. The CDR3 coding sequence is TGTTCCAGCAGCCTACGCTCTAGCGGGGGGATGAACACCGGGGAGCTGTTTTTT. It specifies CSSSLRSSGGMNTGELFF.

The CDR3 spells CASSPGAPLTEAFF. The DNA for the CDR3 is TGTGCCAGCTCACCGGGGGCCCCTTTAACTGAAGCTTTCTTT. The chain recombines TRBV18 with TRBJ1-1, with a weak D call TRBD1 (6 bases). CDR1 KGHSH and CDR2 LQKENI come from the germline V gene. The V gene lost 3 bases and the J gene lost 5 bases, with 13 bases spanning the gap. The CDR3 covers 14 residues.

This chain links TRBV2 with TRBJ1-5; D perhaps matches TRBD1 (6 bases). The CDR3 length is 17 residues. Germline CDR1 and CDR2: SNHLY and FYNNEI. Deletions cut 8 bases from V and 0 bases from J, with 20 bases between. The CDR3 DNA reads as TGTGCCAGCGGGGAGGGACACCGATTATATAGCAATCAGCCCCAGCATTTT. Protein product: CASGEGHRLYSNQPQHF. Combining the CDR3 with reference TRBV2 and TRBJ1-5 gives the whole variable domain EPEVTQTPSHQVTQMGQEVILRCVPISNHLYFYWYRQILGQKVEFLVSFYNNEISEKSEIFDDQFSVERPDGSNFTLKIRSTKLEDSAMYFCASGEGHRLYSNQPQHFGDGTRLSIL.

The chain couples TRBV14 to TRBJ1-2; D uncertain. This CDR3 is built from 13 residues. V gave up 0 bases and J gave up 8 bases, with 10 bases separating them. The germline gives CDR1 SGHDN, CDR2 FVKESK. The chain's CDR3 is CASSQDLRSGYTF. In nucleotides, the CDR3 is TGTGCCAGCAGCCAAGATCTGCGGTCGGGCTACACCTTC.

The rearrangement joins TRBV11-2 to TRBJ1-2; D is unclear. The CDR3 extends over 15 amino acids. V gave up 0 bases and J gave up 4 bases, with 12 bases separating them. Germline V CDR1 and CDR2: SGHAT, FQNNGV. This CDR3 is CASSLEVQAPYGYTF. DNA for the CDR3: TGTGCCAGCAGCTTAGAGGTCCAGGCACCCTATGGCTACACCTTC.

V gene TRBV9 combines with J gene TRBJ2-1, with TRBD1 matching over 9 bases. This CDR3 is 15 amino acids long. Germline V gene sequence: CDR1 SGDLS, CDR2 YYNGEE. V was pared by 4 bases and J by 8 bases, with 10 bases of the junction left unmatched. For the CDR3, the DNA is TGTGCCAGCAGCCCCTCCGGGACAGGGATCGATGAGCAGTTCTTC. Translating it yields CASSPSGTGIDEQFF.

The rearrangement links TRBV28 to TRBJ1-5, with D perhaps TRBD1 (5 bases). Germline V lookup: CDR1 MDHEN, CDR2 SYDVKM. Trimming cost V 6 bases and J 7 bases, with 10 bases left between them. There are 12 residues in the CDR3. This CDR3 is CASSAGKQPQHF. For the CDR3, the DNA is TGTGCCAGCAGCGCAGGGAAGCAGCCCCAGCATTTT.

The rearrangement uses TRBV9 and TRBJ1-4, with 10 bases matching TRBD1. With V trimmed by 4 bases and J by 6 bases, 12 bases remained unmatched. This CDR3 region has 17 residues. Germline loops: CDR1 SGDLS, CDR2 YYNGEE. Here the CDR3 reads CASSPRITDRGDEKLFF. The CDR3 DNA reads as TGTGCCAGCAGCCCCCGAATTACGGACAGGGGGGATGAAAAACTGTTTTTT.

This chain joins TRBV2 and TRBJ1-1, with D possibly matching TRBD1 (6 bases). This CDR3 is built from 12 residues. V lost 4 bases, J lost 7 bases, and 10 bases lay in between. Germline lookup yields CDR1 SNHLY and CDR2 FYNNEI. The CDR3 is CASSARGDEAFF. Here the CDR3 DNA reads TGTGCCAGCAGTGCCAGGGGAGATGAAGCTTTCTTT.

V gene TRBV6-5 combines with J gene TRBJ1-2; D is uncertain. Germline CDR1 is MNHEY and CDR2 is SVGAGI. V was shortened by 2 bases and J by 4 bases, with 11 bases between the two germline ends. This CDR3 is built from 14 residues. In DNA, the CDR3 is TGTGCCAGCAGTTACGGTCCTACGAGCTATGGCTACACCTTC. It specifies CASSYGPTSYGYTF.

The chain recombines TRBV6-4 with TRBJ2-1; 9 positions agree with TRBD1. The length of the CDR3 is 15 residues. V was clipped by 3 bases and J by 0 bases; unmatched bases: 0. Germline V CDR1 and CDR2: MRHNA, SNTAGT. CDR3 DNA: TGTGCCAGCAGTGAGACAGGGGGCTCCTACAATGAGCAGTTCTTC. Residues: CASSETGGSYNEQFF.

The V gene is TRBV6-5, the J gene TRBJ2-1; no definite D call. CDR1 is MNHEY, CDR2 SVGAGI, per germline. Between the trimmed V and J ends, which lost 0 bases and 8 bases, there was a span of 8 bases. This CDR3 comprises 13 residues. The CDR3 spells CASSYSLFHEQFF. CDR3 DNA: TGTGCCAGCAGTTACTCCCTTTTCCATGAGCAGTTCTTC.

The gene calls are TRBV7-6 and TRBJ2-7; 12 bases map to TRBD2. Looked up from germline, CDR1 is SGHVS and CDR2 is FNYEAQ. CDR3 size: 16 residues. V trimming: 0 bases; J trimming: 2 bases; junction bases outside the gene matches: 2. The CDR3 DNA reads TGTGCCAGCAGCTTAGCACTAGCGGGAGGCCCCTACGAGCAGTACTTC. Amino acids: CASSLALAGGPYEQYF.